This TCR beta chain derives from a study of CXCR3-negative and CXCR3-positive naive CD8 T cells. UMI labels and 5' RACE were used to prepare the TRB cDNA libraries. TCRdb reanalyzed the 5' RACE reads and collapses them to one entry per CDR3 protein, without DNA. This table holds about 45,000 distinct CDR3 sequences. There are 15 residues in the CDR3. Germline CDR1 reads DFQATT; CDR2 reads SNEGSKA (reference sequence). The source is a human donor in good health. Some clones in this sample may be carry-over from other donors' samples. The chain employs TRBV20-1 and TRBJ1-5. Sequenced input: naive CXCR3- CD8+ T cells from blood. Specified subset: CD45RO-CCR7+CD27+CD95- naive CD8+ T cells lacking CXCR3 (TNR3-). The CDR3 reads CSALPAGSEIQPQHF.